Listed here are 9 T cell receptor beta chains from one sample, sequenced in a study of Graves' ophthalmopathy and Graves' hyperthyroidism. RNA transcripts were the source from which TCR beta CDR3 regions were amplified. HTBI primers primed a first-round RT-PCR, and a second-round multiplex PCR followed. TCRdb used MiXCR to reprocess the multiplex PCR reads, holding one entry per CDR3 protein. The sample yields fewer than 600,000 distinct CDR3 sequences, approximately 15% seen once. What was sequenced was blood. The receptors were sampled from a woman in her thirties with Graves' ophthalmopathy.

This clonotype was seen more than once but under ten times. A clone one base away is much larger, so this may be a read error. The chain carries TRBV6-1 and TRBJ1-6; no clear D gene. CDR3 size: 14 residues. Germline V gene data show CDR1 as MNHNS and CDR2 as SASEGT. Here the CDR3 reads CASSELRRRSHLHF. The CDR3 region has the DNA TGTGCCAGCAGTGAATTAAGGCGTAGGTCACACCTCCACTTT.

In this sample, this clonotype turned up a few times. The rearrangement joins TRBV5-1 to TRBJ2-7; D is uncertain. V lost 0 bases, J lost 2 bases, and 12 bases lay in between. The germline gives CDR1 SGHRS, CDR2 YFSETQ. CDR3 size: 15 residues. The CDR3 here is CASSLEQISTYEQYF. The CDR3 nucleotides read TGCGCCAGCAGCTTGGAGCAGATTAGTACCTACGAGCAGTACTTC.

This clonotype was counted many times. This chain uses TRBV6-1 with TRBJ1-2; D is uncertain. Per germline, CDR1 MNHNS and CDR2 SASEGT. This CDR3 contains 14 residues. V dropped 1 base and J dropped 4 bases, with 10 bases sitting between them. Here the CDR3 DNA reads TGTGCCAGCAGTGAAGTCACAGCTTCCTATGGCTACACCTTC. Its translation: CASSEVTASYGYTF.

This clonotype was seen repeatedly, ten times or more. The chain couples TRBV7-2 to TRBJ2-5; 8 bases fit TRBD2. This CDR3 comprises 16 residues. The germline V gene encodes CDR1 SGHTA and CDR2 FQGNSA. V lost 5 bases, J lost 6 bases, and 14 bases stayed unmatched. The DNA of the CDR3 is TGTGCCAGCAGCGGAGGACTAGCAGCCCTCACGCAGACCCAGTACTTC. This sequence encodes CASSGGLAALTQTQYF.

This clonotype was picked up many times. The V gene is TRBV12-3 or TRBV12-4, the J gene TRBJ2-5; 8 nucleotides line up with TRBD2. Germline trimming cut 6 bases from V and 6 bases from J; bases unmatched to any gene: 6. The CDR3 extends over 13 amino acids. The CDR3 spells CASRPSGRKTQYF. The CDR3, as DNA: TGTGCCAGCAGGCCCAGCGGGAGAAAGACCCAGTACTTC.

This clonotype showed up many times. The J gene is TRBJ2-2, the V gene TRBV20-1; 11 bases align to TRBD1. The germline V gene encodes CDR1 DFQATT and CDR2 SNEGSKA (reference sequence). With V trimmed by 5 bases and J by 7 bases, 6 bases remained unmatched. The CDR3 covers 14 residues. The CDR3 reads CSAGRDRGIGELFF. The CDR3 DNA sequence: TGCAGTGCTGGGAGGGACAGGGGGATCGGGGAGCTGTTTTTT.

Many counts were recorded for this clonotype. The chain joins TRBV6-2 or TRBV6-3 to TRBJ1-6; 10 bases are shared with TRBD1. V lost 6 bases, J lost 10 bases, and 3 bases stayed unmatched. This CDR3 has 13 amino acids. Germline V gives CDR1 MNHEY, CDR2 SVGEGT. CDR3 nucleotides: TGTGCCAGCAGAGGGACAGGGGAATCACCCCTCCACTTT. Its protein is CASRGTGESPLHF.

This clonotype has at least ten counts. The chain combines TRBV9 with TRBJ2-5; 9 nucleotides align to TRBD1. There are 15 residues in the CDR3. V was pared by 2 bases and J by 5 bases, with 7 bases of the junction left unmatched. Germline CDR1 reads SGDLS; CDR2 reads YYNGEE. The CDR3 is CASSVSTGGGETQYF. The CDR3 DNA follows: TGTGCCAGCAGCGTCTCGACAGGGGGAGGTGAGACCCAGTACTTC.

The sample holds a few counts of this clonotype. The chain employs TRBV28 and TRBJ2-2, with D possibly matching TRBD2 (7 bases). Germline lookup yields CDR1 MDHEN and CDR2 SYDVKM. CDR3 length: 15 residues. V shed 8 bases and J shed 6 bases, with 19 bases lying between them. The CDR3 DNA follows: TGTGCCAGCGGCGGCTCCGGGGGGCGAGCCGGGGAGCTGTTTTTT. This sequence encodes CASGGSGGRAGELFF. The full variable domain, its missing parts supplied by reference TRBV28 and TRBJ2-2, is DVKVTQSSRYLVKRTGEKVFLECVQDMDHENMFWYRQDPGLGLRLIYFSYDVKMKEKGDIPEGYSVSREKKERFSLILESASTNQTSMYLCASGGSGGRAGELFFGEGSRLTVL.